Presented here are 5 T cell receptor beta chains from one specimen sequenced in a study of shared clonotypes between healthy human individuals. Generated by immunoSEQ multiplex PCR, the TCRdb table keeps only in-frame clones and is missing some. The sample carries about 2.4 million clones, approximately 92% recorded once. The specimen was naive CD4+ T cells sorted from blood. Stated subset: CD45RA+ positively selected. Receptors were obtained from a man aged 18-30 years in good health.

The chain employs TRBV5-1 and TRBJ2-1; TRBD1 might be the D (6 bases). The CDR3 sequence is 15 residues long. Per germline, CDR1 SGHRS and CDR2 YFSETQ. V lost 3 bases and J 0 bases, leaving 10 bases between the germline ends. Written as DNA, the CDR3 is TGCGCCAGCAGCTATACAGGGAGCTCCTACAATGAGCAGTTCTTC. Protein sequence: CASSYTGSSYNEQFF.

The CDR3 sequence: CASSIGLAGGQETQYF. CDR3 DNA sequence: TGTGCCAGCAGCATCGGACTAGCGGGGGGGCAAGAGACCCAGTACTTC. V usage is TRBV5-6 and J usage is TRBJ2-5; 15 bases are a match to TRBD2. The J segment lost 2 bases and the V segment lost 4 bases, leaving 3 bases of the junction unmatched. CDR3 length: 16 residues. Germline lookup yields CDR1 SGHDT and CDR2 YYEEEE.

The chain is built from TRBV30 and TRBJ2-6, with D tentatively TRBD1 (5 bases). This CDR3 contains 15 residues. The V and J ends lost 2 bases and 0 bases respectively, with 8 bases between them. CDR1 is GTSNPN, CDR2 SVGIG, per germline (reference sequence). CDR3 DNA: TGTGCCTGGAGTCCTCAGGGCTCTGGGGCCAACGTCCTGACTTTC. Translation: CAWSPQGSGANVLTF.

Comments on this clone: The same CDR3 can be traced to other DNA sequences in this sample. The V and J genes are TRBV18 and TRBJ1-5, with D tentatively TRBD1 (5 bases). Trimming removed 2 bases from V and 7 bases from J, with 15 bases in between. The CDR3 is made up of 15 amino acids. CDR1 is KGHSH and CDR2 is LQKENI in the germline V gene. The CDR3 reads CASSPGGGGNQPQHF. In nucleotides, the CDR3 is TGTGCCAGCTCACCAGGGGGGGGAGGAAACCAGCCCCAGCATTTT.

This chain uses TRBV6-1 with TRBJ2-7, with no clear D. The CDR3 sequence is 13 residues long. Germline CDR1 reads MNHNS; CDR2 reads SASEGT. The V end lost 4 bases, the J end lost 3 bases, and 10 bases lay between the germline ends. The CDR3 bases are TGTGCCAGCAGTGTCCAGCCCAACTACGAGCAGTACTTC. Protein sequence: CASSVQPNYEQYF.